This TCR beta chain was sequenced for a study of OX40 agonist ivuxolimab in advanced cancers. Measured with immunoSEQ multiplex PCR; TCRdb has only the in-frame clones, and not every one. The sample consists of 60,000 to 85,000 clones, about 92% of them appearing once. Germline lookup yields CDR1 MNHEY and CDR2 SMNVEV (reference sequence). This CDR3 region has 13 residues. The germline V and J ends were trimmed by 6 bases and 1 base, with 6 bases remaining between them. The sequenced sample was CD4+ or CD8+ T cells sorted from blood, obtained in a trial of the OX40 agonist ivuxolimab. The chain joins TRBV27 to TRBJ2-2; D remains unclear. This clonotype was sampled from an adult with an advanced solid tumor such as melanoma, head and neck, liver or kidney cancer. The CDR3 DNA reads TGTGCCAGCAGATTGGGGAACACCGGGGAGCTGTTTTTT. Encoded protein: CASRLGNTGELFF.